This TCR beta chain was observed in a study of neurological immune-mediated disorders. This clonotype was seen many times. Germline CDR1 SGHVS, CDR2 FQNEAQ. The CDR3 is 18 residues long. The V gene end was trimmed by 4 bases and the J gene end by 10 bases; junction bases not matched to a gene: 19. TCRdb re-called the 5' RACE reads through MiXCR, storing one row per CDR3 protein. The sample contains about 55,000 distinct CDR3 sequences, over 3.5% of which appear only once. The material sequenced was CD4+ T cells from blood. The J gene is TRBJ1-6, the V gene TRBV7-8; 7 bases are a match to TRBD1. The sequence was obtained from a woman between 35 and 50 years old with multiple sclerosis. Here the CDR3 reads CASSYQGVAGGGGSPLHF. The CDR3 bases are TGTGCCAGCAGCTATCAGGGGGTGGCGGGGGGCGGTGGCTCACCCCTCCACTTT.